This T cell receptor beta chain was sequenced during a study of blood T cell repertoires in COVID-19. With 5 bases removed from V and 1 base from J, the gap between germline ends came to 11 bases. CDR3 size: 14 residues. Germline-derived CDR1 and CDR2 are SEHNR and FQNEAQ (reference sequence). Original analysis: Reference gene primer amplification yielded estimated nucleated cell counts. The protocol was immunoSEQ multiplex PCR, while the TCRdb copy is restricted to in-frame clones and leaves out a portion. V and J calls and clone size follow that table, whereas D and trimming were derived from the DNA. Among fewer than 85,000 clones listed, about 88% were seen once.

The chain combines TRBV7-9 with TRBJ1-1; weak D call: TRBD1 (6 bases). The origin of this receptor is a human donor in a cohort sampled during active COVID-19. Sample: peripheral blood. The CDR3 sequence is CASSPQGQNTEAFF. The CDR3 DNA is TGTGCCAGCAGCCCCCAGGGACAGAACACTGAAGCTTTCTTT.